Sequencing of this T cell receptor beta chain was carried out in a study of CD4 and CD8 cells across lung adenocarcinoma regions. Localized lung adenocarcinoma, a non-small cell lung cancer, affected the donors. This CDR3 contains 16 residues. Germline-derived CDR1 and CDR2 are MNHEY and SVGAGI. Trimming removed 0 bases at V and 6 bases at J, with 14 bases between. TCRdb reprocessed the PCR reads via MiXCR and lists one record per CDR3 protein. The sample holds 7,500 to 10,000 distinct CDR3 sequences, 46% seen once. Source material: CD4+ T cells from the margin of a lung tumor. This clonotype originated in a female donor with lung adenocarcinoma. The CD4 and CD8 labels of this study may be unreliable. The gene calls are TRBV6-5 and TRBJ2-2, with D possibly matching TRBD2 (6 bases). CDR3 nucleotide sequence: TGTGCCAGCAGTTACTCGATGGGGACTTCGGCCGGGGAGCTGTTTTTT. This gives the protein CASSYSMGTSAGELFF.